These 15 T cell receptor beta chains came from one sample sequenced in a study of blood T cell repertoires in COVID-19. Sequencing was performed with immunoSEQ multiplex PCR; in TCRdb, only in-frame clones are kept and a portion is missing. The data show over 50,000 clones, around 87% seen once. Sequencing input: peripheral blood. These receptor sequences come from a human donor in a cohort sampled during active COVID-19.

In DNA, the CDR3 is TGTGCCAGCAGACCTCAGGGGGTTTTATATAATTCACCCCTCCACTTT. Its protein is CASRPQGVLYNSPLHF. The genes are TRBV11-2 and TRBJ1-6, with 7 bases fitting TRBD1. J gave up 4 bases and V 6 bases, and 9 bases lay outside the gene matches. Germline V gene lookup returns CDR1 SGHAT and CDR2 FQNNGV. This CDR3 has 16 amino acids.

This clone was observed a single time. This specimen includes other DNA sequences encoding the same CDR3. The rearrangement links TRBV9 to TRBJ2-7, with D maybe TRBD1 (6 bases). The CDR3 spans 13 residues. CDR1 and CDR2 from the germline V gene are SGDLS and YYNGEE. With 3 bases removed from V and 2 bases from J, the gap between germline ends came to 9 bases. CDR3 sequence reads: CASSAQGAYEQYF. For the CDR3, the DNA is TGTGCCAGCAGCGCACAGGGCGCCTACGAGCAGTACTTC. Drawing the rest from reference TRBV9 and TRBJ2-7, the complete variable domain is DSGVTQTPKHLITATGQRVTLRCSPRSGDLSVYWYQQSLDQGLQFLIQYYNGEERAKGNILERFSAQQFPDLHSELNLSSLELGDSALYFCASSAQGAYEQYFGPGTRLTVT.

The chain uses TRBV3-1 (or the pseudogene TRBV3-2) and TRBJ1-2, with TRBD1 matching 7 bases. The CDR3 is made up of 15 amino acids. Germline values: CDR1 LGHDT, CDR2 YNNKEL (reference sequence). Unmatched junction bases numbered 8, after V lost 5 bases and J lost 2 bases. CDR3 DNA: TGTGCCAGCAGCATTACCGGGACAGCGAACTATGGCTACACCTTC. Protein product: CASSITGTANYGYTF.

CDR3 sequence reads: CSVVMFGAMGAKNIQYF. The CDR3 nucleotides are TGCAGCGTTGTGATGTTTGGAGCCATGGGAGCCAAAAACATTCAGTACTTC. This chain uses TRBV29-1 with TRBJ2-4; D gene unclear. Trimming cost V 4 bases and J 0 bases, with 19 bases left between them. CDR1 and CDR2 (germline): SQVTM, ANQGSEA. The CDR3 has 17 residues.

CDR3 region: CASSLRQGSYEQYF. CDR3 nucleotides: TGTGCCAGCAGCCTCAGACAGGGTTCGTACGAGCAGTACTTC. The V and J genes are TRBV7-9 and TRBJ2-7; 7 nucleotides match TRBD1. The CDR3 extends over 14 amino acids. The J segment lost 4 bases and the V segment lost 5 bases, leaving 8 bases of the junction unmatched. CDR1 SEHNR and CDR2 FQNEAQ come from the germline V gene (reference sequence). The full variable domain, in which reference TRBV7-9 and TRBJ2-7 provide the parts outside the CDR3, is DTGVSQNPRHKITKRGQNVTFRCDPISEHNRLYWYRQTLGQGPEFLTYFQNEAQLEKSRLLSDRFSAERPKGSFSTLEIQRTEQGDSAMYLCASSLRQGSYEQYFGPGTRLTVT.

V gene TRBV11-3 combines with J gene TRBJ2-3; maybe TRBD1 (6 bases). Trimming left V 7 bases short and J 2 bases short, with 13 bases between. The CDR3 is 14 amino acids. CDR1 and CDR2 from the germline V gene are SGHNT and YENEEA. The CDR3: CASTRQAITDTQYF. CDR3 in DNA: TGTGCCAGCACCAGACAGGCGATCACAGATACGCAGTATTTT. The full variable domain, completed using reference TRBV11-3 and TRBJ2-3, is EAGVVQSPRYKIIEKKQPVAFWCNPISGHNTLYWYLQNLGQGPELLIRYENEEAVDDSQLPKDRFSAERLKGVDSTLKIQPAELGDSAVYLCASTRQAITDTQYFGPGTRLTVL.

This clone was detected only once. The chain carries TRBV11-3 and TRBJ2-1; 11 nucleotides match TRBD2. V was clipped by 5 bases and J by 0 bases; unmatched bases: 9. The CDR3 consists of 18 residues. Germline V gene lookup returns CDR1 SGHNT and CDR2 YENEEA. The CDR3 DNA reads TGTGCCAGCAGCACCAGGACTAGCGGGCTGAGCTCCTACAATGAGCAGTTCTTC. This encodes CASSTRTSGLSSYNEQFF. Looking up the rest from reference TRBV11-3 and TRBJ2-1 gives the full variable domain: EAGVVQSPRYKIIEKKQPVAFWCNPISGHNTLYWYLQNLGQGPELLIRYENEEAVDDSQLPKDRFSAERLKGVDSTLKIQPAELGDSAVYLCASSTRTSGLSSYNEQFFGPGTRLTVL.

V gene TRBV19 combines with J gene TRBJ2-1; 11 nucleotides align to TRBD2. In germline, CDR1 is LNHDA, CDR2 SQIVND (reference sequence). The CDR3 sequence is 16 residues long. J lost 4 bases, V lost 3 bases, and 5 bases had no gene match. The CDR3 spells CASSIGLAGFYNEQFF. CDR3 in DNA: TGTGCCAGTAGTATTGGACTAGCGGGTTTTTACAATGAGCAGTTCTTC.

The chain links TRBV27 to TRBJ1-2; D possibly corresponds to TRBD1 (6 bases). CDR1 is MNHEY and CDR2 is SMNVEV in the germline V gene (reference sequence). Trimming removed 7 bases at V and 6 bases at J, with 15 bases between. There are 13 residues in the CDR3. This chain's CDR3 is CASTKTGLNGYTF. The CDR3 DNA reads as TGTGCCAGCACCAAAACAGGGTTGAATGGCTACACCTTC.

The V gene is TRBV18, the J gene TRBJ1-3; D is perhaps TRBD1 (5 bases). V was shortened by 3 bases and J by 6 bases, with 18 bases between the two germline ends. CDR1 is KGHSH and CDR2 is LQKENI in the germline V gene. This CDR3 contains 16 residues. The CDR3 loop is CASSPSDTGSTNTIYF. Here the CDR3 DNA reads TGTGCCAGCTCACCGTCGGACACAGGTTCTACAAACACCATATATTTT.

This sequence joins TRBV6-5 and TRBJ1-1; a weak D match, TRBD1 (6 bases). The V gene lost 5 bases and the J gene lost 2 bases, with 9 bases spanning the gap. The CDR3 is 13 residues long. Germline CDR1 and CDR2: MNHEY and SVGAGI. The CDR3 nucleotides read TGTGCCAGCAGTAAACAGGGAAACACTGAAGCTTTCTTT. Translated: CASSKQGNTEAFF.

The chain has TRBV11-2 and TRBJ2-7; D is unresolved. V was cut by 1 base and J by 2 bases, with 9 bases left in between. Germline CDR1 reads SGHAT; CDR2 reads FQNNGV. This CDR3 spans 14 amino acids. The CDR3 region has the DNA TGTGCCAGCAGCTTAGCGCGCGTACCCTACGAGCAGTACTTC. This translates into CASSLARVPYEQYF.

The chain couples TRBV28 to TRBJ2-3; TRBD2 might be the D (6 bases). CDR1 MDHEN and CDR2 SYDVKM come from the germline V gene. The CDR3 consists of 11 residues. Between the trimmed V and J ends, which lost 11 bases and 4 bases, there was a span of 10 bases. This CDR3 is CAARRADTQYF. Written as DNA, the CDR3 is TGTGCCGCTCGGAGGGCAGATACGCAGTATTTT.

The gene calls are TRBV4-2 and TRBJ1-2; a possible D gene is TRBD1 (5 bases). Germline CDR1 and CDR2: LGHNA and YNFKEQ. V dropped 5 bases and J dropped 6 bases, with 16 bases sitting between them. This CDR3 spans 14 amino acids. CDR3 protein: CASSSVRGGDGYTF. The CDR3 coding sequence is TGTGCCAGCAGCTCCGTGAGGGGAGGGGATGGCTACACCTTC.

The V and J genes are TRBV4-3 and TRBJ1-1; D not resolved. Trimming shortened V by 0 bases and J by 5 bases, and 10 bases separated the two germline ends. This CDR3 region has 14 residues. Germline-derived CDR1 and CDR2 are LGHNA and YSLEER. Here the CDR3 reads CASSQDRVRTEAFF. The CDR3 coding sequence is TGCGCCAGCAGCCAAGATCGGGTTCGGACTGAAGCTTTCTTT.